The 14 T cell receptor beta chains below all came from one sample that was sequenced in a study of shared clonotypes between healthy human individuals. Only in-frame clones appear in the TCRdb table, and some are missing; sequencing was by immunoSEQ multiplex PCR. This sample yields about 1.1 million clones, of which around three quarters are seen a single time; around 0.6% belongs to the top ten. The sample was memory CD4+ T cells from PBMCs. Subset in this sample: CD45RA-negative fraction. The origin of the receptors is a young man in good health. Some clones in this sample may be carry-over from other donors' samples.

This chain joins TRBV4-2 and TRBJ2-7; D unresolved. Trimming took 0 bases from V and 2 from J, leaving 11 bases between them. Germline V gene lookup returns CDR1 LGHNA and CDR2 YNFKEQ. This CDR3 is 15 amino acids long. In DNA form, the CDR3 reads TGTGCCAGCAGCCAAGATATCCAGGAGACCTACGAGCAGTACTTC. This translates into CASSQDIQETYEQYF.

This clone has only a few counts. At one boundary the junction diverges from the germline segment, which might be a read error. The chain joins TRBV4-2 to TRBJ1-5; 7 bases are a match to TRBD1. This CDR3 has 13 residues. Germline V gives CDR1 LGHNA, CDR2 YNFKEQ. The CDR3: CASSQGGDQPQHF. The CDR3, as DNA: TGTGCCAGCAGTCAAGGGGGCGATCAGCCCCAGCATTTT.

The chain carries TRBV6-1 and TRBJ1-5; tentative D call: TRBD1 (5 bases). The CDR3 is 14 amino acids. Trimming shortened V by 4 bases and J by 6 bases, and 13 bases separated the two germline ends. The germline V gene has CDR1 MNHNS and CDR2 SASEGT. As DNA, the CDR3 is TGTGCCAGCAGTGCGACAGAAGGGGTTCAGCCCCAGCATTTT. As protein: CASSATEGVQPQHF.

This clone has more than one count but fewer than ten. The chain has TRBV7-9 and TRBJ2-7, with a possible D match to TRBD1 (5 bases). The CDR3 is made up of 14 amino acids. V was trimmed by 1 base and J by 4 bases, leaving 11 bases between them. The germline V gene has CDR1 SEHNR and CDR2 FQNEAQ (reference sequence). The CDR3 sequence is CASSLGQSRYEQYF. The CDR3 region has the DNA TGTGCCAGCAGCTTAGGACAGTCTCGATACGAGCAGTACTTC. The full variable domain, rest sourced from reference TRBV7-9 and TRBJ2-7, is DTGVSQNPRHKITKRGQNVTFRCDPISEHNRLYWYRQTLGQGPEFLTYFQNEAQLEKSRLLSDRFSAERPKGSFSTLEIQRTEQGDSAMYLCASSLGQSRYEQYFGPGTRLTVT.

The chain couples TRBV5-1 to TRBJ1-5; 9 nucleotides align to TRBD1. Per germline, CDR1 SGHRS and CDR2 YFSETQ. The CDR3 is 14 residues long. V shed 8 bases and J 4 bases; nucleotides not matched to a gene: 7. CDR3 sequence reads: CASRDGTGNQPQHF. CDR3 DNA sequence: TGCGCCAGTAGGGACGGGACAGGGAATCAGCCCCAGCATTTT. The complete variable domain, with remaining parts taken from reference TRBV5-1 and TRBJ1-5, reads KAGVTQTPRYLIKTRGQQVTLSCSPISGHRSVSWYQQTPGQGLQFLFEYFSETQRNKGNFPGRFSGRQFSNSRSEMNVSTLELGDSALYLCASRDGTGNQPQHFGDGTRLSIL.

This clone showed up just a few times. V and J are TRBV14 and TRBJ1-3; D not resolved. CDR3 length: 16 amino acids. Deletions cut 1 base from V and 0 bases from J, with 10 bases between. The V gene's germline CDR1 is SGHDN and CDR2 FVKESK. The CDR3: CASSQVQAFSGNTIYF. CDR3 in DNA: TGTGCCAGCAGCCAAGTTCAGGCCTTCTCTGGAAACACCATATATTTT.

This clone was recorded only once. Other DNA sequences from this sample encode an identical CDR3 as well. V is TRBV5-1 and J is TRBJ1-1; 10 bases agree with TRBD1. In germline, CDR1 is SGHRS, CDR2 YFSETQ. This CDR3 spans 15 amino acids. V lost 7 bases to trimming and J lost 1 base; unmatched junction nucleotides: 7. The CDR3 coding sequence is TGCGCCAGCTCTCTGGGGGACAGGGGGAACACTGAAGCTTTCTTT. This gives the protein CASSLGDRGNTEAFF.

The CDR3: CSGASGRWREQFF. DNA of the CDR3: TGCAGCGGGGCTAGCGGGAGGTGGCGTGAGCAGTTCTTC. The chain joins TRBV29-1 to TRBJ2-1; 11 bases fit TRBD2. Germline CDR1 SQVTM, CDR2 ANQGSEA. V shed 7 bases and J 9 bases; nucleotides not matched to a gene: 8. CDR3 length equals 13 residues.

The table lists this clone with a count of one. The chain combines TRBV5-5 with TRBJ2-3; 9 nucleotides agree with TRBD1. V shed 4 bases, J shed 0 bases, and the junction held 3 bases outside the gene matches. This CDR3 region has 15 residues. In germline, CDR1 is SGHKS, CDR2 YYEKEE (reference sequence). CDR3 amino acids: CASSHGQGSTDTQYF. The CDR3 DNA is TGTGCCAGCAGCCACGGACAGGGGAGCACAGATACGCAGTATTTT.

CDR3 sequence (DNA): TGTGCCAGCAGTTTACGACCGACCTACCAGCCCCAGCATTTT. Protein product: CASSLRPTYQPQHF. The V gene is TRBV27, the J gene TRBJ1-5, with unresolved D. V lost 2 bases to trimming and J lost 7 bases, with 12 bases between them. The CDR3 sequence is 14 residues long. Germline values: CDR1 MNHEY, CDR2 SMNVEV (reference sequence).

The V gene is TRBV27, the J gene TRBJ1-4, with unresolved D. The CDR3 spans 13 residues. Trimming pared 6 bases from V and 6 bases from J, leaving 11 bases between. Germline CDR1 reads MNHEY; CDR2 reads SMNVEV (reference sequence). The CDR3 DNA reads TGTGCCAGCAGGGACGGACCATATGAAAAACTGTTTTTT. It specifies CASRDGPYEKLFF.

This clone has only a few counts. The chain employs TRBV2 and TRBJ2-2; no clear D gene. The CDR3 totals 13 residues. The germline V gene encodes CDR1 SNHLY and CDR2 FYNNEI. The V end was cut by 5 bases, the J end by 7 bases, with 11 bases between. CDR3 nucleotides: TGTGCCAGCAGTAAGGATGCAGGCGGGGAGCTGTTTTTT. Its translation: CASSKDAGGELFF.

This clone was detected many times. The same CDR3 can be traced to other DNA sequences in this sample. V gene TRBV28 combines with J gene TRBJ2-7; perhaps TRBD2 as D (7 bases). The CDR3 consists of 17 residues. V was clipped by 6 bases and J by 2 bases, with 23 bases between them. Germline values: CDR1 MDHEN, CDR2 SYDVKM. As DNA, the CDR3 is TGTGCCAGCAGCGTGTCGGGTTGGGGGCGGGAGACCTACGAGCAGTACTTC. Translating gives CASSVSGWGRETYEQYF.

This clone showed up just a few times. DNA of the CDR3: TGTGCCAGCAGTTTATCAACAGGAGGGGGCTATGTCAAAAACATTCAGTACTTC. It yields the protein CASSLSTGGGYVKNIQYF. The rearrangement uses TRBV27 and TRBJ2-4; D is perhaps TRBD1 (7 bases). The V end was cut by 0 bases, the J end by 3 bases, with 18 bases between. Germline CDR1 and CDR2: MNHEY and SMNVEV (reference sequence). The CDR3 runs 18 residues.